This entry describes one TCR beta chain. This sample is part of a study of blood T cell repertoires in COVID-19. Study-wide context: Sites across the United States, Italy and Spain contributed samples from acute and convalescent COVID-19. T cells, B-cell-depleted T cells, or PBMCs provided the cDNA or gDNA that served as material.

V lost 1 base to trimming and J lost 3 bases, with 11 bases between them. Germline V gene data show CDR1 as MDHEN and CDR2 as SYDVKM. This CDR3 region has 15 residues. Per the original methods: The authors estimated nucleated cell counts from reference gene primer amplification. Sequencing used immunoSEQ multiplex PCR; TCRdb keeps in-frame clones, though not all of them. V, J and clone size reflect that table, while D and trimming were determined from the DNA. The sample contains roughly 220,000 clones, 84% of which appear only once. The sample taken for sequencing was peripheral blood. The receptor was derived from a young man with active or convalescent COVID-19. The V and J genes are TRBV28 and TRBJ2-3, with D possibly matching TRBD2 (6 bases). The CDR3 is CASSLSGVGTDTQYF. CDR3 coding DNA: TGTGCCAGCAGTTTATCGGGAGTCGGGACAGATACGCAGTATTTT.